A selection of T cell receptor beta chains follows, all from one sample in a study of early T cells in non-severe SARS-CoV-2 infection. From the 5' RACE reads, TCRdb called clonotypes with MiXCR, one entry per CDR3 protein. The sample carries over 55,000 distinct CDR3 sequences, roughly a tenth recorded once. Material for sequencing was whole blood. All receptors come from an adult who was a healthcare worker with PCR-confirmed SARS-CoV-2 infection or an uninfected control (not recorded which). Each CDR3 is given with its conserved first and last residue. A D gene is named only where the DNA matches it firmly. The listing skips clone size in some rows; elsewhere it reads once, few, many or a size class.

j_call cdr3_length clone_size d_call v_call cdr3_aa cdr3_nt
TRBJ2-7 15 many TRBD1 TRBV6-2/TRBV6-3 CASSYAGTGGYEQYF TGTGCCAGCAGTTACGCCGGGACAGGGGGATACGAGCAGTACTTC
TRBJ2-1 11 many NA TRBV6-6 CASIVYNEQFF TGTGCCAGCATAGTTTACAATGAGCAGTTCTTC
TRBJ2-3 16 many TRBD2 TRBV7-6 CASSQGLAGMRMAQYF TGTGCCAGCAGCCAAGGACTAGCGGGAATGCGGATGGCGCAGTATTTT
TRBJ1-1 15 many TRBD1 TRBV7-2 CASTSGGGPNTEAFF TGTGCCAGCACGTCAGGGGGGGGTCCAAACACTGAAGCTTTCTTT
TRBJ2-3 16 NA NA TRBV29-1 CSGGPLGGASTDTQYF TGCAGCGGGGGACCCTTGGGAGGAGCTAGCACAGATACGCAGTATTTT
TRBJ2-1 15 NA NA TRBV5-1 CASGWGDSAYNEQFF TGCGCCAGCGGCTGGGGGGACTCCGCTTACAATGAGCAGTTCTTC
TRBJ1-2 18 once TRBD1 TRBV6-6 CASSYGRQGGKSNYGYTF TGTGCCAGCAGTTACGGGCGCCAGGGGGGAAAGTCTAACTATGGCTACACCTTC
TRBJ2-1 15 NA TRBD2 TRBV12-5 CASGLSGISYNEQFF TGTGCTAGTGGTCTTAGCGGGATCTCCTACAATGAGCAGTTCTTC
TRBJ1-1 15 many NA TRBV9 CASSVVTGLNTEAFF TGTGCCAGCAGCGTAGTGACAGGCCTGAACACTGAAGCTTTCTTT
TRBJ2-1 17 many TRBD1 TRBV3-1 CASSHPKGAFSRREQFF TGTGCCAGCAGCCATCCTAAGGGGGCATTTTCGCGCCGTGAGCAGTTCTTC
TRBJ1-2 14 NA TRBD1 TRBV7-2 CASSFGQGAYGYTF TGTGCCAGCAGCTTCGGACAGGGCGCCTATGGCTACACCTTC
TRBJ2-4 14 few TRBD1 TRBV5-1 CASSPRTGWDIQYF TGCGCCAGCAGCCCAAGGACAGGCTGGGACATTCAGTACTTC
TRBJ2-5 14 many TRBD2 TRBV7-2 CASSLETSVETQYF TGTGCCAGCAGCTTAGAAACTAGCGTAGAGACCCAGTACTTC
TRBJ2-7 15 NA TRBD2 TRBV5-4 CASRSARGGTYEQYF TGTGCCAGCAGATCCGCCCGGGGGGGAACCTACGAGCAGTACTTC
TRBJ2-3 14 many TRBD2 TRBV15 CATSSRTSADTQYF TGTGCCACCAGCTCCCGGACTAGCGCAGATACGCAGTATTTT
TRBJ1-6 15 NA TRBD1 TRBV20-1 CSARGAGTGFSPLHF TGCAGTGCTAGGGGTGCGGGGACAGGGTTTTCACCCCTCCACTTT
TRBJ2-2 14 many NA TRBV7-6 CASSNMRSTGELFF TGTGCCAGCAGCAACATGAGGAGCACCGGGGAGCTGTTTTTT
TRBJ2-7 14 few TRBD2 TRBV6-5 CASSRSGATYEQYF TGTGCCAGCTCCAGGAGCGGGGCCACCTACGAGCAGTACTTC
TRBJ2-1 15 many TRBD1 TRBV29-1 CSVSLPGQFYNEQFF TGCAGCGTTTCCCTACCGGGACAGTTCTACAATGAGCAGTTCTTC
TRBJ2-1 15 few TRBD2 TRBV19 CASSRREGGDNEQFF TGTGCCAGTAGTAGGCGGGAGGGGGGAGACAATGAGCAGTTCTTC
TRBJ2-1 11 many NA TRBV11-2 CASSLADEQFF TGTGCCAGCAGCTTAGCTGATGAGCAGTTCTTC
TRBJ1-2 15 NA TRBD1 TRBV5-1 CASSLRPQGAYGYTF TGCGCCAGCAGCTTGAGACCACAGGGGGCCTATGGCTACACCTTC
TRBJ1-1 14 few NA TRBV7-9 CASSLSAPGGEAFF TGTGCCAGCAGCTTATCCGCCCCCGGCGGAGAAGCTTTCTTT
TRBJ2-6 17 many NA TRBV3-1 CASSQERGPSGANVLTF TGTGCCAGCAGCCAAGAGCGGGGGCCCTCTGGGGCCAACGTCCTGACTTTC
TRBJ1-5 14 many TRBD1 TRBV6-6 CASSGQGRVQPQHF TGTGCCAGCAGCGGACAGGGAAGGGTTCAGCCCCAGCATTTT
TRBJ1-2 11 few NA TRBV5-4 CASSGHYGYTF TGTGCCAGCAGCGGCCACTATGGCTACACCTTC
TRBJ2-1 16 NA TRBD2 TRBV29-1 CSVEGTSGSSYNEQFF TGCAGCGTTGAAGGGACTAGCGGGAGCTCCTACAATGAGCAGTTCTTC
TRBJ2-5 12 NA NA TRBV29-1 CSAKTDQETQYF TGCAGCGCCAAGACAGACCAAGAGACCCAGTACTTC
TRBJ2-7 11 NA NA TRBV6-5 CASTDTYEQYF TGTGCCAGCACCGACACTTACGAGCAGTACTTC